Listed below are T cell receptor beta chains from one sample, sequenced in a study of cytomegalovirus exposure and HLA in healthy donors. The table came from immunoSEQ multiplex PCR; TCRdb's copy has only in-frame clones and leaves some out. The sample lists some 60,000 clones, about four fifths occurring once. Material for sequencing was PBMCs. All receptors come from a middle-aged man in good health and CMV-seronegative. Each CDR3 is given with its conserved first and last residue. A D gene is named only where the DNA matches it firmly. Size values are once, few and many counts, or a class for expanded clones, and some rows have none.

DNA	CDR3	J	D	V	size
TGCGCCAGCAGCCCAGACTTTATGTGGGGGCCATTCTCTGGGGCCAACGTCCTGACTTTC	CASSPDFMWGPFSGANVLTF	TRBJ2-6	.	TRBV4-3	.
TGTGCCAGCAGCCGCGGGGGAACTAATGAAAAACTGTTTTTT	CASSRGGTNEKLFF	TRBJ1-4	.	TRBV7-2	.
TGTGCCAGTAGTATTTCCTTTAATCAGCCCCAGCATTTT	CASSISFNQPQHF	TRBJ1-5	.	TRBV19	.
TGTGCCTGGAAGAGGGCCTATAATTCACCCCTCCACTTT	CAWKRAYNSPLHF	TRBJ1-6	.	TRBV30	.
TGTGCCAGCAGCTTAGATCCCGGACAGAATGAGCAGTTCTTC	CASSLDPGQNEQFF	TRBJ2-1	.	TRBV11-2	.
TGTGCCACCAGCGACCCCCCGGGACAGGGGGCGCGTAATGAGCAGTTCTTC	CATSDPPGQGARNEQFF	TRBJ2-1	TRBD1	TRBV15	once
TGTGCCAGTAGTTACTTACAGATGGGCCGAGTACCGGGACTAGCTAGCACAGATACGCAGTATTTT	CASSYLQMGRVPGLASTDTQYF	TRBJ2-3	TRBD2	TRBV19	.
TGTGCCAGCAGTTCGCCACTAGTAATGACTACGGATACGCAGTATTTT	CASSSPLVMTTDTQYF	TRBJ2-3	.	TRBV28	.
TGCGCCAGCAGCCCTGATTCGACAGGAACCTATGGCTACACCTTC	CASSPDSTGTYGYTF	TRBJ1-2	.	TRBV5-1	.
TGCGCCAGCAGCCAAGTCCCGACAGGCCAAGAGACCCAGTACTTC	CASSQVPTGQETQYF	TRBJ2-5	.	TRBV4-1	once
TGTGCCAGCAGCCAGGGCGTAGATACGCAGTATTTT	CASSQGVDTQYF	TRBJ2-3	.	TRBV14	.
TGTGCCAGCAGCTTGGGGAGGGGGCACGGTGAAAAACTGTTTTTT	CASSLGRGHGEKLFF	TRBJ1-4	TRBD1	TRBV5-8	.
TGCGCCAGCAGCCAAGATTTCGTAGCGGGGGGGCGTCGCACAGATACGCAGTATTTT	CASSQDFVAGGRRTDTQYF	TRBJ2-3	TRBD2	TRBV4-3	once
TGTGCCAGCAGCGCCGGCGGGGGGGCGGCAGATACGCAGTATTTT	CASSAGGGAADTQYF	TRBJ2-3	TRBD2	TRBV9	.
TGTGCCAGCAGCCGGGACAGGGTGCCCACTGGCTACACCTTC	CASSRDRVPTGYTF	TRBJ1-2	TRBD1	TRBV27	.
TGTGCCAGCAGGCGAGTAGCAACTAATGAAAAACTGTTTTTT	CASRRVATNEKLFF	TRBJ1-4	.	TRBV27	once
TGTGCCTGGAGTGTAGACCGAGGACCAGGGGGCAATCAGCCCCAGCATTTT	CAWSVDRGPGGNQPQHF	TRBJ1-5	.	TRBV30	.
TGTGCCAGCAGTTTATCTTCGACAGGGGTTGAGACCCAGTACTTC	CASSLSSTGVETQYF	TRBJ2-5	TRBD1	TRBV27	.
TGCAGCGTTGGTGACAGGGGCGGCTACGAGCAGTACTTC	CSVGDRGGYEQYF	TRBJ2-7	TRBD1	TRBV29-1	.
TGTGCCAGCAGTGGCCGGGTTATCAATCAGCCCCAGCATTTT	CASSGRVINQPQHF	TRBJ1-5	.	TRBV2	.
TGCGCCAGCAGCCCGCCCGGGAAGAACTATGGCTACACCTTC	CASSPPGKNYGYTF	TRBJ1-2	.	TRBV4-1	.
TGTGCCAGCAGTGAGGCGGGCTATGGCTACACCTTC	CASSEAGYGYTF	TRBJ1-2	.	TRBV2	.
TGTGCCAGCAGCTCCCTCAATTTACCACGAACAGGACCAGGGCTCGAGCAGTACTTC	CASSSLNLPRTGPGLEQYF	TRBJ2-7	.	TRBV7-9	once
TGTGCCAGCAGCGACGGGACAGGGGTAAATACGCAGTATTTT	CASSDGTGVNTQYF	TRBJ2-3	TRBD1	TRBV5-4	.